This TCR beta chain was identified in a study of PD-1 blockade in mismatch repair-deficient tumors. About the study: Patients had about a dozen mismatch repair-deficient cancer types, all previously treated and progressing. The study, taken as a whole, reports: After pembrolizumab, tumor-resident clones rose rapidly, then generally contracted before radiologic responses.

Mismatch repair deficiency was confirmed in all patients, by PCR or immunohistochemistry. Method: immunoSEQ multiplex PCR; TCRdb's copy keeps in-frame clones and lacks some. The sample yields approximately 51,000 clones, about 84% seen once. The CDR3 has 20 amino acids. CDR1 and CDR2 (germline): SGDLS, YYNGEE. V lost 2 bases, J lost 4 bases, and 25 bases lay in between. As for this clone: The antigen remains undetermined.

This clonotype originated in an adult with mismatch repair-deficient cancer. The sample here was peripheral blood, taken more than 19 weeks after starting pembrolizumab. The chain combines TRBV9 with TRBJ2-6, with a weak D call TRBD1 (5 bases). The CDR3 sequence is CASSVPRGREASLGANVLTF. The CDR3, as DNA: TGTGCCAGCAGCGTCCCGCGTGGCAGGGAAGCCTCTCTGGGGGCCAACGTCCTGACTTTC.